Below, one T cell receptor (beta chain) is given with its context. This record comes from a study of blood T cell repertoires in COVID-19. Study-wide background: The analysed material was cDNA or gDNA that came from T cells, B-cell-depleted T cells, or PBMCs.

This CDR3 has 12 residues. Germline lookup yields CDR1 MDHEN and CDR2 SYDVKM. Trimming took off 5 bases at V and 6 bases at J, with 9 bases between the two ends. Original data processing: Quantification of nucleated cells was approximated via reference gene primer amplification. TCRdb's table, derived via immunoSEQ multiplex PCR, lists solely in-frame clones and lacks some. V, J and clone size derive from that table, while D and trimming were established from the DNA sequence. Found here are roughly 260,000 clones, about 88% of them singletons; the top ten hold roughly 3.9%. Sequencing was carried out using peripheral blood. The genes are TRBV28 and TRBJ2-3, with D hard to call. The origin of this receptor is a man in his fifties or sixties who had recovered from COVID-19. CDR3 protein: CASSLYKDTQYF. CDR3 in DNA: TGTGCCAGCAGTCTATACAAGGATACGCAGTATTTT.